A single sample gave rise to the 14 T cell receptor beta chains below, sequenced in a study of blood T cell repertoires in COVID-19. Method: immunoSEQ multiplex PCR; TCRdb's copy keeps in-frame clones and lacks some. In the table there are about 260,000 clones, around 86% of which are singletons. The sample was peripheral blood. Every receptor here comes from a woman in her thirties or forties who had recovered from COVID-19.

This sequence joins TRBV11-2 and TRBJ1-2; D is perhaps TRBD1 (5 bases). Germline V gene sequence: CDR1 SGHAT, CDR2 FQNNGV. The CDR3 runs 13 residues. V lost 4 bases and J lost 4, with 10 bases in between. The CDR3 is CASSSGLSYGYTF. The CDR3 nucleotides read TGTGCCAGCAGCTCGGGACTGAGCTATGGCTACACCTTC.

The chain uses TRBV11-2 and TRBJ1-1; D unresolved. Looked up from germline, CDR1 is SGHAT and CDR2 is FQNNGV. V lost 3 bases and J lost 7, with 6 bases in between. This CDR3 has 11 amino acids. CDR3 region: CASSLAGEAFF. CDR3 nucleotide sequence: TGTGCCAGCAGCTTGGCGGGTGAAGCTTTCTTT.

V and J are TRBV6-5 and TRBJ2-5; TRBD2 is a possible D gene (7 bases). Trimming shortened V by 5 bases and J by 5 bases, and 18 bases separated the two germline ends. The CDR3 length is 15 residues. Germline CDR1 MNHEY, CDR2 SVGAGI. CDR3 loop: CASSHRGGGRETQYF. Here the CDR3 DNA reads TGTGCCAGCAGTCACCGGGGAGGGGGTCGCGAGACCCAGTACTTC.

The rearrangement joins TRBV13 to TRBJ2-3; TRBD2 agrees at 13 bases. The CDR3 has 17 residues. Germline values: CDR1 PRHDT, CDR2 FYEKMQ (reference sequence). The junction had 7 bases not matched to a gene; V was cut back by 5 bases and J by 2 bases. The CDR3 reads CASSRRLAGGVTDTQYF. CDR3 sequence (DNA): TGTGCCAGCAGCAGGAGACTAGCGGGGGGTGTCACAGATACGCAGTATTTT. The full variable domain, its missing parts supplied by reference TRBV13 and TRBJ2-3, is AAGVIQSPRHLIKEKRETATLKCYPIPRHDTVYWYQQGPGQDPQFLISFYEKMQSDKGSIPDRFSAQQFSDYHSELNMSSLELGDSALYFCASSRRLAGGVTDTQYFGPGTRLTVL.

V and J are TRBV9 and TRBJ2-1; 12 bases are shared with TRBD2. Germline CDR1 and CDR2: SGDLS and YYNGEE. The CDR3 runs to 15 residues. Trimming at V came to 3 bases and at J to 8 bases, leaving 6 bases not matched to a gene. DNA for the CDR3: TGTGCCAGCAGCGCCCTGCTAGCGGGGGGGCATGAGCAGTTCTTC. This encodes CASSALLAGGHEQFF.

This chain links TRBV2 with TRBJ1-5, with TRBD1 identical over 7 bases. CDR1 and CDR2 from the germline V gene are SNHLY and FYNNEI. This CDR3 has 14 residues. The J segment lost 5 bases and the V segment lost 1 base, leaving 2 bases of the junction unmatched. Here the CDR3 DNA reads TGTGCCAGCAGTGAAGGGCAGGGGGATCAGCCCCAGCATTTT. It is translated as CASSEGQGDQPQHF.

Written as DNA, the CDR3 is TGTGCCAGCAGCTTGGAAAGGTCTAGCTCCTATAATTCACCCCTCCACTTT. This codes for CASSLERSSSYNSPLHF. The chain couples TRBV5-5 to TRBJ1-6; D gene uncertain. Per germline, CDR1 SGHKS and CDR2 YYEKEE (reference sequence). The CDR3 has 17 residues. The ends were cut back, 0 bases at V and 0 bases at J, with 10 bases in the middle.

CDR3 coding DNA: TGTGCCAGCAATCTTAGGGGGACACCCGATAGGGCTTTCTTT. Amino acids: CASNLRGTPDRAFF. J is TRBJ1-1 and V is TRBV27, with a weak D call TRBD1 (6 bases). V lost 7 bases, J lost 11 bases, and 23 bases lay in between. This CDR3 comprises 14 residues. Germline lookup yields CDR1 MNHEY and CDR2 SMNVEV (reference sequence).

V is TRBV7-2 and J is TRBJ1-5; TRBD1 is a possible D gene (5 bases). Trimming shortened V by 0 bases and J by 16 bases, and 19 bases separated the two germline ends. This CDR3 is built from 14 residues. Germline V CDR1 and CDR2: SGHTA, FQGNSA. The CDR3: CASSLAYVDTPSHF. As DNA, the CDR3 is TGTGCCAGCAGCTTAGCGTACGTGGACACTCCGAGCCATTTT.

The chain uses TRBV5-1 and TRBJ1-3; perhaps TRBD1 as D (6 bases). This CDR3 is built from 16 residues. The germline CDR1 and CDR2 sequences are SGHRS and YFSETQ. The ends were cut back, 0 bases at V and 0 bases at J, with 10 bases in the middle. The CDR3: CASSLATRGSGNTIYF. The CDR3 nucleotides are TGCGCCAGCAGCTTGGCCACCAGGGGCTCTGGAAACACCATATATTTT.

CDR3 region: CSARKGTNTEAFF. The CDR3 DNA sequence: TGCAGCGCTCGCAAGGGGACTAACACTGAAGCTTTCTTT. V and J are TRBV29-1 and TRBJ1-1; perhaps TRBD1 as D (5 bases). V lost 7 bases to trimming and J lost 2 bases, with 14 bases between them. Germline V CDR1 and CDR2: SQVTM, ANQGSEA. The CDR3 is made up of 13 amino acids.

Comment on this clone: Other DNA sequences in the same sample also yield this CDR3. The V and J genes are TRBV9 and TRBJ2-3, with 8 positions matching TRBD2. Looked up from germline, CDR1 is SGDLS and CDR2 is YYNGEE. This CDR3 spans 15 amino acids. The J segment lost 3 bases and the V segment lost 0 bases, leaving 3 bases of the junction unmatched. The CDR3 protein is CASSVAGGRTDTQYF. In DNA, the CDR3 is TGTGCCAGCAGCGTAGCGGGGGGGAGAACAGATACGCAGTATTTT.

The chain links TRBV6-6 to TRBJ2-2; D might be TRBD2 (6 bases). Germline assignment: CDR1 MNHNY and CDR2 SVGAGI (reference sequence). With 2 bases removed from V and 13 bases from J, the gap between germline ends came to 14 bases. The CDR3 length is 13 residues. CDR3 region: CASSYTSRDGLFF. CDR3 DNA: TGTGCCAGCAGTTACACTAGCAGGGACGGGCTGTTTTTT.

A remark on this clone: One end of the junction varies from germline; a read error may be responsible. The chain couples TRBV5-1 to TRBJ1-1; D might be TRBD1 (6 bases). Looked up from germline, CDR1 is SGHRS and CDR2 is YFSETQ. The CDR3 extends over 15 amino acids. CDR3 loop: CASSLTWQGNSEAFF. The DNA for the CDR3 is TGCGCCAGCAGCTTGACCTGGCAGGGGAACTCTGAAGCTTTCTTT.